The clone carrying this TCR beta chain has at least ten counts. This sample is part of a study of Graves' ophthalmopathy and Graves' hyperthyroidism. CDR3 regions of TCR beta were amplified from RNA transcripts. The first round was an RT-PCR with HTBI primers, and the second round was a multiplex PCR. MiXCR was run by TCRdb on the multiplex PCR reads, yielding one entry per CDR3 protein. The repertoire includes 400,000 or so distinct CDR3 sequences, roughly 15% of them detected once, and approximately 7% sits in the top ten. The authors defined stable hyperthyroidism as no ophthalmopathy within 18 months of follow-up. Material for sequencing was peripheral blood. This receptor was identified in a woman aged 18-29 years with stable Graves' hyperthyroidism.

In nucleotides, the CDR3 is TGCAGCCATGAGGACAGCCTGGGCTATGGCTACACCTTC. Protein product: CSHEDSLGYGYTF. The V call is TRBV29-1, the J call TRBJ1-2, with D perhaps matching TRBD1 (6 bases). Germline CDR1 and CDR2: SQVTM and ANQGSEA. V shed 8 bases and J shed 4 bases, with 17 bases lying between them. CDR3 size: 13 residues.